This TCR beta chain was retrieved from a study of molecular identifiers for immune sequencing clone quantification. The CDR3 covers 13 residues. Losses at the gene ends were 5 bases for V and 6 bases for J; bases not matched to a gene: 5. Findings and caveats of the study: In naive cells, clones above 20 RNA copies held under 1% of molecules, whereas in effector cells they held over 98%.

Ten or more counts support this clonotype. Its specificity is not known. Via MiXCR, TCRdb re-called the PCR reads, giving one row per CDR3 protein. This sample yields about 320,000 distinct CDR3 sequences, of which roughly a fifth are seen a single time; 0.81% belongs to the top ten. This TCR was recovered from a human donor in good health. Some libraries in this study had Jurkat cell RNA spiked in. Sequencing was done on a sample of naive CD8+ T cells from blood, with Jurkat cell RNA spiked in. Subset reported: FACS-sorted CD8+CD4-CCR7+CD45RA+ naive T cells. This chain uses TRBV12-3 or TRBV12-4 with TRBJ1-1; 8 bases are a match to TRBD1. CDR3 sequence: CASSQGARAEAFF. The CDR3 nucleotides are TGTGCCAGCAGTCAGGGGGCTCGGGCTGAAGCTTTCTTT.